This TCR beta chain was observed in a study of shared clonotypes between healthy human individuals. Study as a whole: With ages of 18 to 49, the donors were a couple of women and three men.

The germline CDR1 and CDR2 sequences are KGHSH and LQKENI. The CDR3 length is 17 residues. The trim removed 3 bases at V and 6 bases at J, leaving 13 bases unmatched. Study-level points and caveats: Larger estimated richness was generally seen in naive subsets than in memory subsets.

About this clone: The antigen remains undetermined.

TCRdb keeps only in-frame clones here, not all; method: immunoSEQ multiplex PCR. This sample carries roughly 2.6 million clones, approximately 90% of them seen once, and the ten largest clones take roughly 0.15%. The chain is built from TRBV18 and TRBJ1-2; 10 bases line up with TRBD1. The sample was naive CD4+ T cells sorted from blood. Indicated subset: CD45RA+ positively selected. The origin of this receptor is a man aged 18 to 29 in good health. CDR3 in DNA: TGTGCCAGCTCACCCTATACGTCCGGGACAGGGGTAGATGGCTACACCTTC. Protein sequence: CASSPYTSGTGVDGYTF.